One and the same sample provided the 22 T cell receptor beta chains below, sequenced in a study of blood T cell repertoires in COVID-19. Clones were sequenced by immunoSEQ multiplex PCR, and TCRdb holds only the in-frame ones, with some missing. Of 250,000 to 300,000 clones listed, approximately 90% are singletons. Sequencing input: peripheral blood. The receptors derive from a man aged 18 to 30 with active or convalescent COVID-19.

V is TRBV7-2 and J is TRBJ1-1; no reliable D call. V gave up 4 bases and J gave up 4 bases, with 10 bases separating them. Looked up from germline, CDR1 is SGHTA and CDR2 is FQGNSA. The CDR3 has 13 residues. The CDR3 DNA is TGTGCCAGCAGCTCAGTCACAGTCACTGAAGCTTTCTTT. Its protein product is CASSSVTVTEAFF.

The chain recombines TRBV11-2 with TRBJ2-7; possibly TRBD2 for D (6 bases). The CDR3 has 14 residues. CDR1 is SGHAT and CDR2 is FQNNGV in the germline V gene. Trimming left V 4 bases short and J 4 bases short, with 14 bases between. The CDR3 nucleotides are TGTGCCAGCAGCTGGGTTATGGGGACTTACGAGCAGTACTTC. Protein: CASSWVMGTYEQYF. The full variable domain, rest sourced from reference TRBV11-2 and TRBJ2-7, is EAGVAQSPRYKIIEKRQSVAFWCNPISGHATLYWYQQILGQGPKLLIQFQNNGVVDDSQLPKDRFSAERLKGVDSTLKIQPAKLEDSAVYLCASSWVMGTYEQYFGPGTRLTVT.

The V gene is TRBV28, the J gene TRBJ1-5; the match to TRBD1 covers 8 bases. After removal of 5 bases from V and 0 bases from J, the junction contained 9 bases not matched to a gene. Germline CDR1 is MDHEN and CDR2 is SYDVKM. The CDR3 extends over 17 amino acids. CDR3 nucleotide sequence: TGTGCCAGCAGTAGTGCCGGGACAGGTTATAGCAATCAGCCCCAGCATTTT. Protein sequence: CASSSAGTGYSNQPQHF. Variable domain in full (rest from reference TRBV28 and TRBJ1-5): DVKVTQSSRYLVKRTGEKVFLECVQDMDHENMFWYRQDPGLGLRLIYFSYDVKMKEKGDIPEGYSVSREKKERFSLILESASTNQTSMYLCASSSAGTGYSNQPQHFGDGTRLSIL.

The chain recombines TRBV11-3 with TRBJ2-7; a possible D gene is TRBD1 (6 bases). V lost 5 bases and J lost 7, with 18 bases in between. The CDR3 has 14 amino acids. CDR1 and CDR2 (germline): SGHNT, YENEEA. CDR3 in amino acids: CASSRPGFRGEQYF. The DNA of the CDR3 is TGTGCCAGCAGCCGACCGGGATTCAGGGGAGAGCAGTACTTC.

This chain joins TRBV7-2 and TRBJ2-5, with TRBD1 identical over 9 bases. This CDR3 is built from 15 residues. Unmatched junction bases numbered 6, after V lost 2 bases and J lost 5 bases. Germline values: CDR1 SGHTA, CDR2 FQGNSA. CDR3 amino acids: CASSLNTGGRETQYF. For the CDR3, the DNA is TGTGCCAGCAGCTTAAATACAGGGGGCCGCGAGACCCAGTACTTC.

The count of this clone is one. The chain has TRBV7-6 and TRBJ2-3; D might be TRBD2 (5 bases). Germline lookup yields CDR1 SGHVS and CDR2 FNYEAQ. This CDR3 contains 14 residues. Trimming left V 3 bases short and J 5 bases short, with 12 bases between. The CDR3 loop is CASSFTGIRDTQYF. The CDR3 region has the DNA TGTGCCAGCAGCTTCACGGGGATAAGAGATACGCAGTATTTT. Together with reference TRBV7-6 and TRBJ2-3, the CDR3 gives the full variable domain: GAGVSQSPRYKVTKRGQDVALRCDPISGHVSLYWYRQALGQGPEFLTYFNYEAQQDKSGLPNDRFSAERPEGSISTLTIQRTEQRDSAMYRCASSFTGIRDTQYFGPGTRLTVL.

This clone has more than one count but fewer than ten. This chain connects TRBV6-2 or TRBV6-3 to TRBJ1-1; D gene unclear. Germline lookup yields CDR1 MNHEY and CDR2 SVGEGT. The CDR3 totals 14 residues. Trimming pared 3 bases from V and 4 bases from J, leaving 12 bases between. CDR3 sequence reads: CASSYETEVTEAFF. The CDR3 DNA is TGTGCCAGCAGTTATGAGACGGAGGTCACTGAAGCTTTCTTT.

The CDR3 sequence is CASSPITTGGNEKLFF. The CDR3 nucleotides are TGTGCCAGCAGTCCAATTACGACAGGGGGAAATGAAAAACTGTTTTTT. This sequence joins TRBV27 and TRBJ1-4; 9 nucleotides agree with TRBD1. The J segment lost 5 bases and the V segment lost 5 bases, leaving 9 bases of the junction unmatched. Germline V CDR1 and CDR2: MNHEY, SMNVEV (reference sequence). CDR3 size: 16 residues.

This chain joins TRBV24-1 and TRBJ1-3; 7 nucleotides line up with TRBD1. Germline lookup yields CDR1 KGHDR and CDR2 SFDVKD. The CDR3 consists of 16 residues. With 4 bases clipped from V and 1 base from J, the junction kept 6 bases outside the gene matches. DNA of the CDR3: TGTGCCACCAGTGACCCCGGGACAGAATCTGGAAACACCATATATTTT. It codes for CATSDPGTESGNTIYF.

This clone appeared a single time. The chain has TRBV20-1 and TRBJ2-7; 8 bases are shared with TRBD1. Germline V gives CDR1 DFQATT, CDR2 SNEGSKA (reference sequence). The ends lost 3 bases at V and 1 base at J; junction bases unmatched: 8. This CDR3 has 15 amino acids. This chain's CDR3 is CSASGQGADSYEQYF. DNA for the CDR3: TGCAGTGCTAGTGGGCAGGGGGCCGATTCCTACGAGCAGTACTTC.

The chain employs TRBV7-6 and TRBJ2-7; 11 nucleotides align to TRBD2. The ends lost 1 base at V and 5 bases at J; junction bases unmatched: 4. CDR3 length: 15 amino acids. Germline CDR1 SGHVS, CDR2 FNYEAQ. The CDR3 coding sequence is TGTGCCAGCAGCTTAGTACTAGCGGGAGACCACGAGCAGTACTTC. Its translation is CASSLVLAGDHEQYF.

The J gene is TRBJ1-1, the V gene TRBV7-3; 7 bases are shared with TRBD1. V was pared by 5 bases and J by 6 bases, with 9 bases of the junction left unmatched. CDR3 length equals 14 residues. Per the germline V gene, CDR1 is SGHTA and CDR2 is FQGTGA. The CDR3 DNA reads TGTGCCAGCAGCCAACACAGGGGCTCGGCTGAAGCTTTCTTT. The encoded protein is CASSQHRGSAEAFF.

V usage is TRBV6-2 or TRBV6-3 and J usage is TRBJ1-1; unclear D gene. V lost 6 bases and J 0 bases, leaving 8 bases between the germline ends. The CDR3 is made up of 13 amino acids. Germline lookup yields CDR1 MNHEY and CDR2 SVGEGT. This chain's CDR3 is CASSDGVNTEAFF. CDR3 nucleotides: TGTGCCAGCAGCGACGGAGTGAACACTGAAGCTTTCTTT.

The chain recombines TRBV6-5 with TRBJ1-2; D is undetermined. This CDR3 is built from 14 residues. Trimming left V 7 bases short and J 4 bases short, with 16 bases between. Germline V CDR1 and CDR2: MNHEY, SVGAGI. The DNA for the CDR3 is TGTGCCAGCAACCCAACTCGGCCGGGCTATGGCTACACCTTC. This translates into CASNPTRPGYGYTF.

CDR3 loop: CASSVTPQRSSGRNTQYF. The DNA of the CDR3 is TGTGCCAGCAGCGTCACCCCTCAGAGGTCTAGCGGGAGAAATACGCAGTATTTT. The gene calls are TRBV9 and TRBJ2-3, with 10 bases matching TRBD2. J lost 7 bases, V lost 2 bases, and 16 bases had no gene match. Germline assignment: CDR1 SGDLS and CDR2 YYNGEE. The CDR3 covers 18 residues.

V gene TRBV5-4 combines with J gene TRBJ1-4, with a weak D call TRBD1 (6 bases). The CDR3 loop spans 14 amino acids. The germline V gene has CDR1 SGHNT and CDR2 YYREEE (reference sequence). The V and J ends lost 3 bases and 8 bases respectively, with 14 bases between them. CDR3 residues: CASSSRGIAEKLFF. CDR3 DNA sequence: TGTGCCAGCAGCTCCAGGGGAATCGCCGAAAAACTGTTTTTT.

The chain joins TRBV2 to TRBJ2-5; 9 positions agree with TRBD2. With 8 bases clipped from V and 5 bases from J, the junction kept 3 bases outside the gene matches. The germline V gene encodes CDR1 SNHLY and CDR2 FYNNEI. This CDR3 is built from 12 residues. The CDR3 coding sequence is TGTGCCAGCTTTCTAGCGGGGGAGACCCAGTACTTC. This encodes CASFLAGETQYF.

The chain uses TRBV9 and TRBJ2-1; weak D call: TRBD1 (5 bases). The germline gives CDR1 SGDLS, CDR2 YYNGEE. This CDR3 comprises 16 residues. V dropped 3 bases and J dropped 8 bases, with 21 bases sitting between them. CDR3 nucleotide sequence: TGTGCCAGCAGCGCTGGGGCGGCAGGGAAATGGCATGAGCAGTTCTTC. Its protein is CASSAGAAGKWHEQFF. Full variable domain (rest looked up from reference TRBV9 and TRBJ2-1): DSGVTQTPKHLITATGQRVTLRCSPRSGDLSVYWYQQSLDQGLQFLIQYYNGEERAKGNILERFSAQQFPDLHSELNLSSLELGDSALYFCASSAGAAGKWHEQFFGPGTRLTVL.

V gene TRBV7-2 combines with J gene TRBJ2-5; TRBD1 matches at 8 bases. In germline, CDR1 is SGHTA, CDR2 FQGNSA. After removal of 1 base from V and 1 base from J, the junction contained 5 bases not matched to a gene. The CDR3 covers 16 residues. The CDR3 spells CASSLVGQVIQETQYF. In DNA, the CDR3 is TGTGCCAGCAGCTTAGTGGGACAGGTGATCCAAGAGACCCAGTACTTC.

The chain joins TRBV27 to TRBJ2-1; TRBD2 matches at 9 bases. The germline V gene encodes CDR1 MNHEY and CDR2 SMNVEV (reference sequence). There are 15 residues in the CDR3. The V and J ends lost 5 bases and 5 bases, in that order; junction bases with no gene match: 7. This chain's CDR3 is CASSKLAGANNEQFF. The CDR3 coding sequence is TGTGCCAGCAGTAAATTAGCGGGGGCCAACAATGAGCAGTTCTTC.

The rearrangement links TRBV12-3 or TRBV12-4 to TRBJ1-5, with D maybe TRBD1 (5 bases). Between the trimmed V and J ends, which lost 6 bases and 6 bases, there was a span of 12 bases. The CDR3 spans 13 residues. CDR3 in DNA: TGTGCCAGCAGAGCAGGGAATATTCAGCCCCAGCATTTT. Its translation is CASRAGNIQPQHF.

This clone has just one count. The chain combines TRBV7-9 with TRBJ2-3, with 7 positions matching TRBD2. The CDR3 runs 16 residues. Germline-derived CDR1 and CDR2 are SEHNR and FQNEAQ (reference sequence). Unmatched junction bases numbered 13, after V lost 4 bases and J lost 6 bases. CDR3: CASSSQTSRALDTQYF. DNA of the CDR3: TGTGCCAGCAGCTCGCAGACTAGCAGGGCCTTGGATACGCAGTATTTT.